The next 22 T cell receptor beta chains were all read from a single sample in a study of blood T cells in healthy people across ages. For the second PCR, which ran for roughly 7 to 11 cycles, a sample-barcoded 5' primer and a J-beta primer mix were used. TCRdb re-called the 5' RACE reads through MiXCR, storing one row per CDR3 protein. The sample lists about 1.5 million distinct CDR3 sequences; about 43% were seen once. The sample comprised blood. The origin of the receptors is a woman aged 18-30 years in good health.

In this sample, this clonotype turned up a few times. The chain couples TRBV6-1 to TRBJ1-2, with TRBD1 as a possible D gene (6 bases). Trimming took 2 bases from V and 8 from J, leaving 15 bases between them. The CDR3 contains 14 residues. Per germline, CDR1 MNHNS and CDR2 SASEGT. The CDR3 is CASSELPGADGYTF. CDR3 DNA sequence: TGTGCCAGCAGTGAACTTCCAGGGGCCGACGGCTACACCTTC.

The CDR3 region has the DNA TGTGCCAGCAGTCCGATCCTGACTAGCCATACGCAGTATTTT. Residues: CASSPILTSHTQYF. The chain employs TRBV27 and TRBJ2-3; the match to TRBD2 covers 7 bases. The CDR3 spans 14 residues. CDR1 is MNHEY, CDR2 SMNVEV, per germline (reference sequence). V shed 5 bases and J 7 bases; nucleotides not matched to a gene: 9.

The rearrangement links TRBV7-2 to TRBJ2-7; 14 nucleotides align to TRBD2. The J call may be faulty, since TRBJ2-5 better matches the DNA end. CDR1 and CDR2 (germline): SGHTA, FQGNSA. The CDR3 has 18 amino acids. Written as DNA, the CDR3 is TGTGCCAGCAGCTTAGTAAGACTAGCGGGGGGGCGAGGAGAGACCCAGTACTTC. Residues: CASSLVRLAGGRGETQYF.

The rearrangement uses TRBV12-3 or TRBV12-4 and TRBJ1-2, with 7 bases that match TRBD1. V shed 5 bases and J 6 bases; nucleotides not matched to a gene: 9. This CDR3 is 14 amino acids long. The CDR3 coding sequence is TGTGCCAGCAGTCCTAATGTCGGACAGGATGGCTACACCTTC. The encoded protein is CASSPNVGQDGYTF.

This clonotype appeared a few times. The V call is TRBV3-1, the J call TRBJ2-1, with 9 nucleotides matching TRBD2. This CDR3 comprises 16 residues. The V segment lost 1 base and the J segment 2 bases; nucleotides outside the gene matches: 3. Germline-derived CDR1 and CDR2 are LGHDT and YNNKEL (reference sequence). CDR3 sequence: CASSQAIAGAYNEQFF. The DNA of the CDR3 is TGTGCCAGCAGCCAAGCGATAGCGGGGGCCTACAATGAGCAGTTCTTC.

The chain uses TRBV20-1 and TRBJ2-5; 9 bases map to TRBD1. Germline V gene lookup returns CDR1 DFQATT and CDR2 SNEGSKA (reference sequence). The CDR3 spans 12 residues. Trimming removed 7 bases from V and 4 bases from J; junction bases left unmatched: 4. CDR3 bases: TGCAGTGTCACGGGACAGGGAGAGACCCAGTACTTC. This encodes CSVTGQGETQYF.

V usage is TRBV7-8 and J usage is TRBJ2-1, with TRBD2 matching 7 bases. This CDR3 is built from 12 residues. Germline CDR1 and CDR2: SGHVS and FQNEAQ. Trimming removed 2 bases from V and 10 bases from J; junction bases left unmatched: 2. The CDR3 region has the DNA TGTGCCAGCAGCTTACGGCGGGAGGAGCAGTTCTTC. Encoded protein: CASSLRREEQFF.

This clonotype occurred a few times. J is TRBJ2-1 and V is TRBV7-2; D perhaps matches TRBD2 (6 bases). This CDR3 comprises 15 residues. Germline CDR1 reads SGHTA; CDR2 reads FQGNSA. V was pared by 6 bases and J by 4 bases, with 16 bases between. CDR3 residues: CASREAGTYYNEQFF. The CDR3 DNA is TGTGCCAGCAGAGAGGCCGGGACTTATTACAATGAGCAGTTCTTC.

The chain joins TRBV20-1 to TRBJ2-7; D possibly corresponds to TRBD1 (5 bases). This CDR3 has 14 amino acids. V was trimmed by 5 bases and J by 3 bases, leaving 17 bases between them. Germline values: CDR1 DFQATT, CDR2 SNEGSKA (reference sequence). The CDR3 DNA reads TGCAGTGCTGGTCTTCCAGGGTTCAGCTACGAGCAGTACTTC. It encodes CSAGLPGFSYEQYF.

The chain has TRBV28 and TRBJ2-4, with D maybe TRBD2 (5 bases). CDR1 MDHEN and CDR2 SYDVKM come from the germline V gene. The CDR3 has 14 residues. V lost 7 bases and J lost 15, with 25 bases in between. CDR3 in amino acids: CASNLGGPLYELYF. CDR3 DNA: TGTGCCAGCAACTTGGGCGGGCCGCTCTACGAGCTGTACTTC.

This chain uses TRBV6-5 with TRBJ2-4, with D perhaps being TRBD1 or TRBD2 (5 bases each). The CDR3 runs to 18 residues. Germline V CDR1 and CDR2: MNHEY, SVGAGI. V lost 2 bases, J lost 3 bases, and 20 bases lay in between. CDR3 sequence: CASSYHSPGAGGKNIQYF. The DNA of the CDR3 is TGTGCCAGCAGTTACCACAGCCCCGGGGCGGGCGGCAAAAACATTCAGTACTTC.

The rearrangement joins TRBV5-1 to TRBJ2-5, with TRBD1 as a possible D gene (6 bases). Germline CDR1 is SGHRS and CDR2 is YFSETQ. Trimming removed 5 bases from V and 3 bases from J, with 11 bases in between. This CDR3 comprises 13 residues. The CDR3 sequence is CASRRQDEETQYF. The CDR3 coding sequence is TGCGCCAGCAGACGACAGGATGAAGAGACCCAGTACTTC. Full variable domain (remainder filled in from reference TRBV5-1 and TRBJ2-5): KAGVTQTPRYLIKTRGQQVTLSCSPISGHRSVSWYQQTPGQGLQFLFEYFSETQRNKGNFPGRFSGRQFSNSRSEMNVSTLELGDSALYLCASRRQDEETQYFGPGTRLLVL.

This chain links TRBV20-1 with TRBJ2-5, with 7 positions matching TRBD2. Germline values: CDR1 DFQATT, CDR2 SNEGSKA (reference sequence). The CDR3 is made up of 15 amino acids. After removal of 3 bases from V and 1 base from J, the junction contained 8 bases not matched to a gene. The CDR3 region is CSASRASGSQETQYF. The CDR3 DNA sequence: TGCAGTGCTAGCCGGGCTAGCGGTTCCCAAGAGACCCAGTACTTC.

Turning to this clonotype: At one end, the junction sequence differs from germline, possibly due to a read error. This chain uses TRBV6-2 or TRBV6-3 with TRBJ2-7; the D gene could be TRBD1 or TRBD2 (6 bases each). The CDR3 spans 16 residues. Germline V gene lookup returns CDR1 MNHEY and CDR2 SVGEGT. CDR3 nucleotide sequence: TGTGCCTGCAGTTACCCCGGAGGGGGAGTATCGAACGAGCAGTACTTC. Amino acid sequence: CACSYPGGGVSNEQYF.

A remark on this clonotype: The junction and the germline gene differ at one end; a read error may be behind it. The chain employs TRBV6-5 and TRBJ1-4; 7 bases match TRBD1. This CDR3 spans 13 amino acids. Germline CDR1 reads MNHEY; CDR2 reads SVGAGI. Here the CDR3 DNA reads TGTGCCAGTGGGACTCAGGGGGGTGAAAAACCGTTTTTT. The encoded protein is CASGTQGGEKPFF.

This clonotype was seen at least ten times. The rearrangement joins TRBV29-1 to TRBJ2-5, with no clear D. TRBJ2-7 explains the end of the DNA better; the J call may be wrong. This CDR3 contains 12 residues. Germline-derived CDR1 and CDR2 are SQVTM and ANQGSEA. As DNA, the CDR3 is TGCAGCGTTAACAGCTTAGGTGACGAGCAGTACTTC. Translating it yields CSVNSLGDEQYF.

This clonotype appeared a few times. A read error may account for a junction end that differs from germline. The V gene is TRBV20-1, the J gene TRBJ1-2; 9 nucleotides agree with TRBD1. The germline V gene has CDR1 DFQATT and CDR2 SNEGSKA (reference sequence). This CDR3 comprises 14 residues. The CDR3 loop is CSAGDIQGAYGYTF. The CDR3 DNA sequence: TGCAGTGCTGGAGATATACAGGGGGCGTATGGCTACACCTTC.

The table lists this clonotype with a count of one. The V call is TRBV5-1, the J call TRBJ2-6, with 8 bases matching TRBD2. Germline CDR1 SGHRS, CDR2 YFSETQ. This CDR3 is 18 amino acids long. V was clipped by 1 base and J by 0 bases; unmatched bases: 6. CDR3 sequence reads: CASSLSASGFSGANVLTF. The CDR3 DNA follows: TGCGCCAGCAGCTTGTCGGCTAGCGGGTTCTCTGGGGCCAACGTCCTGACTTTC. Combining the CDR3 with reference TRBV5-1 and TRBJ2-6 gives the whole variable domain KAGVTQTPRYLIKTRGQQVTLSCSPISGHRSVSWYQQTPGQGLQFLFEYFSETQRNKGNFPGRFSGRQFSNSRSEMNVSTLELGDSALYLCASSLSASGFSGANVLTFGAGSRLTVL.

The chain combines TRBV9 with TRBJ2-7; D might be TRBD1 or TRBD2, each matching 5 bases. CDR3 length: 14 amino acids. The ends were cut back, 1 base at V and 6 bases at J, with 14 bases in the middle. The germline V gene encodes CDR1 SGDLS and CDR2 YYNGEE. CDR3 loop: CASSVNVGDGEQYF. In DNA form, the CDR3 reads TGTGCCAGCAGCGTAAACGTAGGGGACGGCGAGCAGTACTTC.

DNA of the CDR3: TGCAGTGCTAGACAACGAGGAAATGCCAAAAACATTCAGTACTTC. Encoded protein: CSARQRGNAKNIQYF. V is TRBV20-1 and J is TRBJ2-4; no definite D call. With 2 bases removed from V and 1 base from J, the gap between germline ends came to 12 bases. This CDR3 comprises 15 residues. CDR1 is DFQATT and CDR2 is SNEGSKA in the germline V gene (reference sequence).

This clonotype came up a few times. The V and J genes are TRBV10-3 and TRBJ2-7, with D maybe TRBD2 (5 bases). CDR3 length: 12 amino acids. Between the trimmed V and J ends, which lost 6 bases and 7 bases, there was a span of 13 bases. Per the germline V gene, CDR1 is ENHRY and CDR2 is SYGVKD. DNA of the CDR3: TGTGCCATCAGAGAGGGCCCCATGGAGCAGTACTTC. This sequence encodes CAIREGPMEQYF.

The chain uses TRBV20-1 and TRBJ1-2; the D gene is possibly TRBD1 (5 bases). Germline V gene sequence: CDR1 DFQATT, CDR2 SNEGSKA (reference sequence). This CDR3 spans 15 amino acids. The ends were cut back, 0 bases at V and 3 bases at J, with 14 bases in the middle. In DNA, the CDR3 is TGCAGTGCTAGAGACGGGACCAAGGGAGACTATGGCTACACCTTC. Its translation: CSARDGTKGDYGYTF.